One TCR beta chain is described in this entry. Its specificity is unknown. Clones were read by immunoSEQ multiplex PCR, and TCRdb kept only the in-frame ones, dropping some. The sample has about 130,000 clones, around nine tenths seen once. The ends were cut back, 6 bases at V and 4 bases at J, with 15 bases in the middle. The CDR3 is 15 amino acids. Germline V gene sequence: CDR1 PRHDT, CDR2 FYEKMQ (reference sequence). The time point was: blood 2 weeks post-SBRT. Treatment: 15 Gy SBRT to primary tumor, nephrectomy 4 weeks later. After SBRT, blood was collected at 2 and 4 weeks, plus baseline. The patient's renal cell carcinoma had clear cell pathology. The sample originates from a study of radiation and T cells in renal cell carcinoma. Study as a whole: Nephrectomy followed 15 Gy stereotactic body radiation by 4 weeks.

Overall study results and limits: From baseline, blood top tumor clonotypes peaked at 2 weeks post-radiation.

The gene calls are TRBV13 and TRBJ1-4; D ambiguous. The sample here was blood, taken from a patient whose treatment included radiotherapy and nephrectomy. The sequence came from a woman in her seventies with renal cell carcinoma. The CDR3 spells CASSLTVELNEKLFF. The CDR3 nucleotides are TGTGCCAGCAGTCTGACGGTGGAACTTAATGAAAAACTGTTTTTT.